This TCR beta chain was recovered during a study of T cell repertoires in cytomegalovirus infection. Study-wide background: Matching HLA type, along with CMV infection, was indicated by public TCR beta signatures.

TCRdb reprocessed the reads with MiXCR, giving one entry per CDR3 protein. The data contain around 750,000 distinct CDR3 sequences, less than 35% of them seen just once; the ten biggest clones take up around 12%. Study-level results: The response measured ex vivo was dominated by TCR beta clonotypes (HLA-C-restricted and CMV-specific).

As for this clonotype: Its antigen is unknown.

Trimming took 2 bases from V and 8 from J; bases not matched to a gene: 5. Germline-derived CDR1 and CDR2 are SGHTA and FQGNSA. This CDR3 comprises 14 residues. This sequence joins TRBV7-2 and TRBJ2-2; 7 nucleotides match TRBD1. The source of this sequence is a human donor in good health (CMV status not recorded). Some clones in this sample may be carry-over from other donors' samples. The starting material was cultured CD8+ T cells from PBMCs, obtained from culture after CMV antigen stimulation. The CDR3 coding sequence is TGTGCCAGCAGCTTACAGGGGGAAGCGGGGGAGCTGTTTTTT. As protein: CASSLQGEAGELFF. Filled out from reference TRBV7-2 and TRBJ2-2, the complete variable domain reads GAGVSQSPSNKVTEKGKDVELRCDPISGHTALYWYRQSLGQGLEFLIYFQGNSAPDKSGLPSDRFSAERTGGSVSTLTIQRTQQEDSAVYLCASSLQGEAGELFFGEGSRLTVL.